What follows are 6 T cell receptor beta chains derived from one specimen sequenced in a study of cytomegalovirus exposure and HLA in healthy donors. The PCR employed 60 Vbeta primers together with 13 Jbeta primers. Clones were read by immunoSEQ multiplex PCR, and TCRdb kept only the in-frame ones, dropping some. The data hold some 110,000 clones, with about two thirds observed a single time. What was sequenced was PBMCs. These receptors were taken from a man aged 55 to 70 in good health and CMV-seropositive.

The CDR3 sequence is CASSPTGGGGNQPQHF. CDR3 coding DNA: TGTGCCAGCTCACCAACCGGGGGTGGGGGCAATCAGCCCCAGCATTTT. The rearrangement uses TRBV18 and TRBJ1-5; D might be TRBD1 (5 bases). This CDR3 is 16 amino acids long. The V end was cut by 2 bases, the J end by 2 bases, with 13 bases between. Germline CDR1 KGHSH, CDR2 LQKENI.

The chain is built from TRBV9 and TRBJ2-6; tentative D call: TRBD2 (5 bases). Germline values: CDR1 SGDLS, CDR2 YYNGEE. Trimming took 0 bases from V and 2 from J, leaving 9 bases between them. The CDR3 runs 16 residues. The CDR3 DNA is TGTGCCAGCAGCGTAGTGAGAGGGACTGGGGCCAACGTCCTGACTTTC. This sequence encodes CASSVVRGTGANVLTF.

This sequence joins TRBV6-5 and TRBJ2-5; 8 bases align to TRBD1. CDR3 length: 14 amino acids. V gave up 4 bases and J gave up 5 bases; unmatched junction bases: 6. CDR1 and CDR2 from the germline V gene are MNHEY and SVGAGI. The CDR3 DNA follows: TGTGCCAGCAGTTTTGACAGGGGACATGAGACCCAGTACTTC. Translating gives CASSFDRGHETQYF.

This clone has more than one count but fewer than ten. V usage is TRBV12-2 and J usage is TRBJ2-5; the table's D call of TRBD1 was not tested on the DNA. Gene TRBJ2-7 matches the end of the DNA better, so the J call may be wrong. TRBV12-2 is marked as a pseudogene. The CDR3 contains 14 residues. The CDR3 loop is CASRLIRQTYEQYF. The CDR3 DNA reads as TGTGCAAGTCGCTTAATCCGACAGACCTACGAGCAGTACTTC.

This chain joins TRBV7-2 and TRBJ2-3, with 7 bases identical to TRBD1. The CDR3 sequence is 17 residues long. Germline V gives CDR1 SGHTA, CDR2 FQGNSA. Trimming removed 5 bases from V and 4 bases from J; junction bases left unmatched: 15. The CDR3 sequence: CASSPNRALGGADTQYF. The CDR3 nucleotides are TGTGCCAGCAGCCCTAACCGGGCCTTAGGGGGCGCAGATACGCAGTATTTT. The whole variable domain, filled in from reference TRBV7-2 and TRBJ2-3, reads GAGVSQSPSNKVTEKGKDVELRCDPISGHTALYWYRQSLGQGLEFLIYFQGNSAPDKSGLPSDRFSAERTGGSVSTLTIQRTQQEDSAVYLCASSPNRALGGADTQYFGPGTRLTVL.

The rearrangement uses TRBV5-4 and TRBJ2-5; D gene ambiguous. The germline gives CDR1 SGHNT, CDR2 YYREEE (reference sequence). The CDR3 runs to 12 residues. Trimming left V 4 bases short and J 1 base short, with 5 bases between. The CDR3 reads CASSTGQETQYF. CDR3 DNA sequence: TGTGCCAGCAGCACGGGCCAAGAGACCCAGTACTTC.